This TCR beta chain was documented in a study of vaccination effects on CD4 cells after COVID-19. For this clone: Its antigen is unknown.

Antigen-specific CD4+ T cells were first expanded with viral peptide pools by the ViraFEST assay and only then sequenced. Cultured cells yielded isolated CD4+ T cells after 10 days. The study found no prior SARS-CoV-2 infection in the vaccine recipients, who tested negative for nucleocapsid antibodies. Every well got around 2 million PBMC, which were grown with 10 IU/ml IL-2 and about 10 ug/ml peptides. CDR1 and CDR2 (germline): MNHNY, SVGAGI (reference sequence). This CDR3 spans 12 amino acids. V lost 10 bases and J 0 bases, leaving 7 bases between the germline ends. Produced via immunoSEQ multiplex PCR; TCRdb's table is partial and in-frame only. Of tens of thousands of clones listed, roughly 73% are singletons.

Specimen: CD4+ T cells from PBMCs cultured with HCoV-OC43 spike peptides, collected before COVID-19 vaccination. Stated subset: HCoV-OC43 spike overlapping peptide pool stimulation. This receptor was obtained from a human donor who received a COVID-19 vaccine. The chain combines TRBV6-6 with TRBJ1-5, with unresolved D. The CDR3 nucleotides read TGTGCCACCTCGATTAGCAATCAGCCCCAGCATTTT. Encoded protein: CATSISNQPQHF.